This T cell receptor (beta chain) stems from a study of blood T cell repertoires in COVID-19. The table came from immunoSEQ multiplex PCR; TCRdb's copy has only in-frame clones and leaves some out. Here the sample spans over 85,000 clones, about 90% being singletons. This CDR3 contains 16 residues. Germline assignment: CDR1 SGHRS and CDR2 YFSETQ. V was pared by 0 bases and J by 0 bases, with 13 bases between. The sequencing sample was made of peripheral blood. The V gene is TRBV5-1, the J gene TRBJ2-7, with D perhaps TRBD1 (5 bases). The sequence derives from a human donor in a cohort sampled during active COVID-19. The CDR3 region is CASSLVAGRSSYEQYF. As DNA, the CDR3 is TGCGCCAGCAGCTTGGTAGCAGGGCGTAGCTCCTACGAGCAGTACTTC. Full variable domain (outside the CDR3, taken from reference TRBV5-1 and TRBJ2-7): KAGVTQTPRYLIKTRGQQVTLSCSPISGHRSVSWYQQTPGQGLQFLFEYFSETQRNKGNFPGRFSGRQFSNSRSEMNVSTLELGDSALYLCASSLVAGRSSYEQYFGPGTRLTVT.